Listed here is a single TCR beta chain. No antigen is known for it. One base away there is no much larger clone; base qualities are not given. These data come from a study of beta chain features in type 1 diabetes (dated by TCRdb to the late 2010s). Some background on the complete study: Mean age, gender distribution, total cell number and subset yield were not different between patients and healthy donors. Across all samples, about 110 million sorted cells were examined, and cell number per subset correlated strongly with RNA yield. The study compared TCRB repertoires of sorted circulating CD4+ T cell subsets between recently diagnosed type 1 diabetes patients and matched healthy donors. Whereas all 30 or so donors provided naive and central memory subsets, regulatory and stem cell-like memory subsets were isolated from just 8 patients and about eight healthy donors. Summary of the overall study and its limitations: In all four CD4+ subsets, TCRB CDR3 length was moderately but significantly shorter in type 1 diabetes patients. Naive, central memory and regulatory TCRB repertoires appeared to be more alike among patients than among healthy donors. Shorter templates might be favored by PCR, yet because patient and control samples were amplified and corrected together, any such skew would affect both groups equally. HLA sub-analyses involved small numbers of individuals, so any influence of HLA type on TCRB rearrangement remained unresolved. Patients with type 1 diabetes made fewer insertions and deleted more nucleotides at VDJ recombination sites, implying thymic rearrangement abnormalities. Sequencing cDNA rather than genomic DNA could over-represent highly expressing activated cells, although activation and CD3 levels did not differ between groups.

The entire amount of isolated RNA was reverse transcribed using the High Capacity cDNA Reverse Transcription Kit, so the sequenced TCRB transcripts were expressed ones. Naive, central memory and regulatory T cell samples underwent deep immunoSEQ sequencing, averaging about 3.57 million total reads per sample. Sorted cells were lysed in RLT buffer and RNA was extracted with DNase-treated RNeasy Micro or Mini kits, depending on cell number. To prevent cross-contamination, every cell subset was processed on its own, while patient and healthy donor samples were processed together. The immunoSEQ multiplex PCR was used to amplify TCRB sequences from cDNA, yielding 87-bp fragments that span the CDR3 region. Sequencing of the amplicons was performed on the Illumina HiSeq platform. In the source study's methods: PCR bias was corrected computationally using synthetic template baselines, and reads within Hamming distance 2 were collapsed, with unmergeable singletons discarded. Reads were aligned to IMGT to assign V, D and J genes, CDR3 length, and insertions or deletions at six rearrangement sites. Within each subset, clonotype counts were normalized to the number of sorted cells before true diversity and Gini coefficients were calculated with the tcR R package. Repertoire sharing was quantified using the overlap coefficient calculated on TCRB nucleotide sequences. Here the immuneACCESS table is served through TCRdb, limited to in-frame sequences with V and J called. Missing clones are a known gap in these copies; in checked studies unresolved V genes cover under half, and the rest lacks a known reason. V, J and clone size are those of that table, while D and trimming were read from the DNA. In this sample the table shows almost 350,000 clones, around 9.3% of which occur a single time. Jointly, the top ten make up around 1% of the sample.

V loses 5 bases at its end and J loses 7 bases; junction bases beyond the gene matches: 7. From the cysteine up to the phenylalanine, the CDR3 has a length of 12 residues. The read is trimmed to its CDR3 DNA, 36 bases read in frame from base 1. The germline V gene specifies SQVTM as CDR1 and ANQGSEA as CDR2. From each donor, a single peripheral blood sample of 100 to 150 mL on average was drawn into heparinised tubes. Naive, central memory, regulatory and stem cell-like memory CD4+ T cells were sorted on a BD FACSAria II using a panel including CD45RO, CCR7, CD25, CD127, CD95 and CD27. Purity was above 95% for every sorted population. Right away, PBMCs were isolated by Lymphoprep density gradient centrifugation and were stained directly, with no culture step. Samples were stained and sorted in pairs, with one healthy donor and one patient per experiment, so that batch effects were minimized.

The sequencing input was central memory CD4+ T cells from blood. This receptor was obtained from a man in his thirties or forties with type 1 diabetes. The chain is made from TRBV29-1 and TRBJ1-1, with TRBD1 identical over 7 junction bases. The CDR3 is CSVSGRDSEAFF. Read as DNA, the sequence is TGCAGCGTTTCCGGACGGGACAGTGAAGCTTTCTTT.